The clone carrying this T cell receptor (beta chain) was seen a single time. What it binds is unknown. This sample is drawn from a study of T cell responses to AZD1222 COVID-19 vaccine. The study, taken as a whole, reports: AZD1222 recipients seropositive at baseline numbered only five to seven. It was only after the peak T cell response that any repertoires were sampled.

CDR3 size: 15 residues. Trimming cost V 3 bases and J 1 base, with 11 bases left between them. Germline V gene lookup returns CDR1 MNHEY and CDR2 SMNVEV (reference sequence). Only in-frame clones appear in the TCRdb table, and some are missing; sequencing was by immunoSEQ multiplex PCR. The sample consists of roughly 160,000 clones, around nine tenths of them appearing once. The receptor's source is an adult in good health. The J gene is TRBJ2-3, the V gene TRBV27, with D tentatively TRBD2 (6 bases). This material consisted of peripheral blood, taken on day 0 of AZD1222 vaccination. For the CDR3, the DNA is TGTGCCAGCAGTTTTTTGCCTAGCGGCACAGATACGCAGTATTTT. Amino acids: CASSFLPSGTDTQYF.